This T cell receptor beta chain originates from a study of T-cell memory formation after mild COVID-19. In germline, CDR1 is KGHSH, CDR2 LQKENI. V lost 6 bases to trimming and J lost 0 bases, with 12 bases between them. The CDR3 runs to 15 residues. TCRdb reprocessed the 5' RACE reads via MiXCR and lists one record per CDR3 protein. The sample carries 250,000 to 400,000 distinct CDR3 sequences, 13% to 15% recorded once. V gene TRBV18 combines with J gene TRBJ1-3; D unclear. The sequence derives from a young man who had mild COVID-19 (a few samples of this study predate the infection). Cell type and time point are not known. The material sequenced was PBMCs or a T cell subset sorted from them (not recorded which). This chain's CDR3 is CASSRLGNSGNTIYF. CDR3 nucleotides: TGTGCCAGCTCCCGCCTCGGGAACTCTGGAAACACCATATATTTT.